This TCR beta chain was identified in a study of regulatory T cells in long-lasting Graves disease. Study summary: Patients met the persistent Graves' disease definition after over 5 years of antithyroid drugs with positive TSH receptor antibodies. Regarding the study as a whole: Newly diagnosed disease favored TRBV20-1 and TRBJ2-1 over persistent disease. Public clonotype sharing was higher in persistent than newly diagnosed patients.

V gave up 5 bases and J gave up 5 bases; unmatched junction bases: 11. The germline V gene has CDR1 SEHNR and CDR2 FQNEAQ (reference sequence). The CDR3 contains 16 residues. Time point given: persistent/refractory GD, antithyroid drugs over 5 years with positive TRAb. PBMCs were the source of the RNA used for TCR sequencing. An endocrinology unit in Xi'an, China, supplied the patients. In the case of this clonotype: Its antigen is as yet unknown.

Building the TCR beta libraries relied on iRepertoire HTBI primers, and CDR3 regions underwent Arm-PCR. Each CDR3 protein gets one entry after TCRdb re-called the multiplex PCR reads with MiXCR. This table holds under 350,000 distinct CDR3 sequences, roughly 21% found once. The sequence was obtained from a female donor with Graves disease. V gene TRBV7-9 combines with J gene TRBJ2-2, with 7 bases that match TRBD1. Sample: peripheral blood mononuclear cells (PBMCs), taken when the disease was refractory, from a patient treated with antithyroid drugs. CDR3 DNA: TGTGCCAGCAGCACCGGACAGGTTTCAGGGACCGGGGAGCTGTTTTTT. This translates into CASSTGQVSGTGELFF.